The next 9 T cell receptor beta chains were all read from a single sample in a study of T cells in Graves' hyperthyroidism and ophthalmopathy. There were TCR beta CDR3 regions amplified from RNA transcripts. During a first-round RT-PCR of the TCR CDR3, the HTBI primer set was used. TCRdb reprocessed the multiplex PCR reads via MiXCR and lists one record per CDR3 protein. Among roughly 650,000 distinct CDR3 sequences, more than 15% were seen once, and the ten largest hold under 3.5%. The sample was blood. These receptors came from a woman aged 40 to 50 with Graves' ophthalmopathy.

This chain connects TRBV5-1 to TRBJ1-4; TRBD1 matches at 9 bases. CDR3 length: 15 residues. Trimming cost V 3 bases and J 0 bases; bases outside gene matches: 0. CDR1 and CDR2 from the germline V gene are SGHRS and YFSETQ. This CDR3 is CASSWTGATNEKLFF. The CDR3 bases are TGCGCCAGCAGCTGGACAGGGGCAACTAATGAAAAACTGTTTTTT. Full variable domain (rest looked up from reference TRBV5-1 and TRBJ1-4): KAGVTQTPRYLIKTRGQQVTLSCSPISGHRSVSWYQQTPGQGLQFLFEYFSETQRNKGNFPGRFSGRQFSNSRSEMNVSTLELGDSALYLCASSWTGATNEKLFFGSGTQLSVL.

This clonotype was seen repeatedly, ten times or more. This rearrangement joins TRBV3-1 to TRBJ1-2; D not resolved. Trimming removed 0 bases from V and 5 bases from J, with 10 bases in between. Germline CDR1 and CDR2: LGHDT and YNNKEL (reference sequence). The CDR3 length is 14 residues. CDR3 bases: TGTGCCAGCAGCCAAGACCCAGGCCCATATGGCTACACCTTC. It yields the protein CASSQDPGPYGYTF.

This clonotype was seen at least ten times. The chain couples TRBV2 to TRBJ1-2, with 7 bases lining up with TRBD1. The CDR3 contains 13 residues. CDR1 and CDR2 (germline): SNHLY, FYNNEI. V lost 4 bases to trimming and J lost 7 bases; unmatched junction nucleotides: 6. In DNA, the CDR3 is TGTGCCAGCAGTGTACAGGGGAGTGGTGGCTACACCTTC. This sequence encodes CASSVQGSGGYTF.

The rearrangement joins TRBV5-1 to TRBJ2-1, with TRBD1 matching over 9 bases. The germline V gene has CDR1 SGHRS and CDR2 YFSETQ. J gave up 5 bases and V 3 bases, and 6 bases lay outside the gene matches. The CDR3 spans 15 residues. The CDR3 coding sequence is TGCGCCAGCAGCTCTGGACAGGGGTCTAACAATGAGCAGTTCTTC. It specifies CASSSGQGSNNEQFF. Filled out from reference TRBV5-1 and TRBJ2-1, the complete variable domain reads KAGVTQTPRYLIKTRGQQVTLSCSPISGHRSVSWYQQTPGQGLQFLFEYFSETQRNKGNFPGRFSGRQFSNSRSEMNVSTLELGDSALYLCASSSGQGSNNEQFFGPGTRLTVL.

Ten or more counts support this clonotype. The chain is built from TRBV7-9 and TRBJ2-1; no firm D call. Germline V gene sequence: CDR1 SEHNR, CDR2 FQNEAQ (reference sequence). Trimming left V 4 bases short and J 1 base short, with 14 bases between. The CDR3 contains 16 residues. The CDR3 nucleotides are TGTGCCAGCAGCTCCAAGATCGCCGGGTCCTACAATGAGCAGTTCTTC. It encodes CASSSKIAGSYNEQFF.

This clonotype was observed many times. The rearrangement links TRBV28 to TRBJ2-3, with 7 positions matching TRBD1. The CDR3 consists of 16 residues. Germline CDR1 and CDR2: MDHEN and SYDVKM. V shed 8 bases and J 2 bases; nucleotides not matched to a gene: 13. The CDR3 bases are TGTGCCAGCCCCCCCCCAAGGGGACAGATCACAGATACGCAGTATTTT. The encoded protein is CASPPPRGQITDTQYF. Supplemented by reference TRBV28 and TRBJ2-3, the full variable domain reads DVKVTQSSRYLVKRTGEKVFLECVQDMDHENMFWYRQDPGLGLRLIYFSYDVKMKEKGDIPEGYSVSREKKERFSLILESASTNQTSMYLCASPPPRGQITDTQYFGPGTRLTVL.

This clonotype has a count of ten or more. The V call is TRBV5-1, the J call TRBJ2-2; a possible D gene is TRBD1 (6 bases). Germline CDR1 is SGHRS and CDR2 is YFSETQ. This CDR3 region has 16 residues. V shed 4 bases and J shed 1 base, with 14 bases lying between them. The CDR3, as DNA: TGCGCCAGCAGCCCGGTACAACAGGGGAACACCGGGGAGCTGTTTTTT. Amino acid sequence: CASSPVQQGNTGELFF.

This clonotype appeared many times. The chain couples TRBV5-1 to TRBJ2-1; 7 bases agree with TRBD2. The CDR3 extends over 17 amino acids. Per the germline V gene, CDR1 is SGHRS and CDR2 is YFSETQ. J lost 5 bases, V lost 0 bases, and 11 bases had no gene match. CDR3 DNA sequence: TGCGCCAGCAGCTTGGGCCCCCCGGGGAGGGGTCACAATGAGCAGTTCTTC. Translating it yields CASSLGPPGRGHNEQFF.

Many counts were recorded for this clonotype. V usage is TRBV30 and J usage is TRBJ2-3; 8 nucleotides agree with TRBD1. The junction had 6 bases not matched to a gene; V was cut back by 2 bases and J by 5 bases. This CDR3 contains 14 residues. CDR1 and CDR2 from the germline V gene are GTSNPN and SVGIG (reference sequence). CDR3 loop: CAWSNTGGIDTQYF. CDR3 DNA sequence: TGTGCCTGGAGTAACACAGGGGGTATAGATACGCAGTATTTT.